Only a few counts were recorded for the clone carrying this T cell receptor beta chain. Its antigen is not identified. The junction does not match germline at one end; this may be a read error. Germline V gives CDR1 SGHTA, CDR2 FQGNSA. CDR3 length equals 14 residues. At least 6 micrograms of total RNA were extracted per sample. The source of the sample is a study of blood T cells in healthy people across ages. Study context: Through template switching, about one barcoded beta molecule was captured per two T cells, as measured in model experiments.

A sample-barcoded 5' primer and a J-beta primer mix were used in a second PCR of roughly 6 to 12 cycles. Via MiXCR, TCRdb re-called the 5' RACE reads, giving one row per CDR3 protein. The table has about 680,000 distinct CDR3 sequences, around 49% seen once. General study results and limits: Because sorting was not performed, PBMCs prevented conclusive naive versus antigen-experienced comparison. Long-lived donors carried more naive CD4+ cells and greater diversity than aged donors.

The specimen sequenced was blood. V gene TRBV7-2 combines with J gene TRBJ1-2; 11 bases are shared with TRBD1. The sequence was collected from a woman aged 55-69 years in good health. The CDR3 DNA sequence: TGTGCCAGCAATCCGGACAGGGGGCGAAATGGCTGCACCTTC. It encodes CASNPDRGRNGCTF.